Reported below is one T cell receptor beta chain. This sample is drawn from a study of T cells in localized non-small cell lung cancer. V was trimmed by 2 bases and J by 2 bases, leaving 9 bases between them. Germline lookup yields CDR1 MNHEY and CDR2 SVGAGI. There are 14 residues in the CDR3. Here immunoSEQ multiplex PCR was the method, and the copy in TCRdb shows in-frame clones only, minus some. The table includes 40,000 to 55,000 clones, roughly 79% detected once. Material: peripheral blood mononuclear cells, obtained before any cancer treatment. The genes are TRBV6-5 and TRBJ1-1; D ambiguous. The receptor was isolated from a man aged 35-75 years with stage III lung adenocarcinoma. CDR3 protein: CASSYRPYNTEAFF. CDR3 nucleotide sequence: TGTGCCAGCAGTTACCGCCCTTACAACACTGAAGCTTTCTTT.